Each of the 6 T cell receptor beta chains below was sequenced from the same sample in a study of blood T cell repertoires in COVID-19. Here immunoSEQ multiplex PCR was the method, and the copy in TCRdb shows in-frame clones only, minus some. Of fewer than 250,000 clones in the sample, roughly 91% were seen once. Sequenced material: peripheral blood. The receptors come from a young man with COVID-19, enrolled during active disease.

The rearrangement joins TRBV6-2 or TRBV6-3 to TRBJ1-5; 8 nucleotides match TRBD1. The CDR3 sequence is 12 residues long. Germline CDR1 reads MNHEY; CDR2 reads SVGEGT. V lost 5 bases and J lost 7; bases outside the gene matches: 1. CDR3 DNA sequence: TGTGCCAGCAGTACAGGGGGGCAGCCCCAGCATTTT. Its translation is CASSTGGQPQHF.

The chain employs TRBV6-5 and TRBJ2-1, with 9 bases aligning to TRBD1. This CDR3 is 13 amino acids long. The V segment lost 7 bases and the J segment 6 bases; nucleotides outside the gene matches: 4. The germline CDR1 and CDR2 sequences are MNHEY and SVGAGI. In nucleotides, the CDR3 is TGTGCCAGCATCGGGACAGGGCCCAATGAGCAGTTCTTC. Translated: CASIGTGPNEQFF.

The genes are TRBV18 and TRBJ1-1, with 8 bases that match TRBD1. This CDR3 has 15 residues. CDR1 is KGHSH and CDR2 is LQKENI in the germline V gene. The V gene end was trimmed by 2 bases and the J gene end by 1 base; junction bases not matched to a gene: 3. The CDR3: CASSPSGTGNTEAFF. CDR3 nucleotides: TGTGCCAGCTCACCAAGTGGGACAGGGAACACTGAAGCTTTCTTT.

This clone was counted many times. The V and J genes are TRBV9 and TRBJ1-1; D gene ambiguous. V lost 1 base and J 2 bases, leaving 9 bases between the germline ends. This CDR3 has 14 amino acids. Looked up from germline, CDR1 is SGDLS and CDR2 is YYNGEE. CDR3: CASSVSQFNTEAFF. The CDR3 nucleotides read TGTGCCAGCAGCGTATCGCAGTTTAACACTGAAGCTTTCTTT.

The V call is TRBV5-1, the J call TRBJ2-2; TRBD2 matches 11 bases. The V and J ends lost 1 base and 0 bases, in that order; junction bases with no gene match: 8. Germline CDR1 reads SGHRS; CDR2 reads YFSETQ. The length of the CDR3 is 19 residues. CDR3 coding DNA: TGCGCCAGCAGCTTGCCCTCTAGCGGGGGGACCACGAACACCGGGGAGCTGTTTTTT. It yields the protein CASSLPSSGGTTNTGELFF.

This sequence joins TRBV6-7 and TRBJ2-5, with 8 bases identical to TRBD2. TRBV6-7 is recorded as an ORF, its role being uncertain. The CDR3 consists of 19 residues. The V and J ends lost 2 bases and 1 base, in that order; junction bases with no gene match: 15. The DNA for the CDR3 is TGTGCCAGCAGTTACGGTCGGGGGGGCCGGAGGACCAGCCAAGAGACCCAGTACTTC. It translates to CASSYGRGGRRTSQETQYF.